What follows are 12 T cell receptor beta chains derived from one specimen sequenced in a study of T cell changes during pregnancy in multiple sclerosis. The assay was immunoSEQ multiplex PCR, and TCRdb's table has in-frame clones only and misses some. The sample records over 70,000 clones, approximately 94% being singletons. This specimen consisted of peripheral blood, obtained in the third trimester of pregnancy. The receptors originated from a female donor with multiple sclerosis, enrolled in a pregnancy study.

V and J are TRBV19 and TRBJ2-1, with D tentatively TRBD2 (5 bases). V gave up 6 bases and J gave up 4 bases, with 13 bases separating them. CDR1 is LNHDA, CDR2 SQIVND, per germline (reference sequence). The CDR3 is 14 residues long. The CDR3 nucleotides are TGTGCCAGTAGGGACTGGCTCAGGTACAATGAGCAGTTCTTC. It encodes CASRDWLRYNEQFF.

CDR3 sequence: CASSRGTGDNEQFF. The CDR3 nucleotides read TGCGCCAGCAGCCGCGGGACAGGGGACAATGAGCAGTTCTTC. The V call is TRBV10-1, the J call TRBJ2-1, with 10 bases that match TRBD1. In germline, CDR1 is WNHNN, CDR2 SYGVQD (reference sequence). V gave up 6 bases and J gave up 5 bases; unmatched junction bases: 4. CDR3 length equals 14 residues.

The genes are TRBV7-8 and TRBJ2-1; 10 nucleotides align to TRBD1. Germline V gives CDR1 SGHVS, CDR2 FQNEAQ. J was trimmed by 8 bases and V by 2 bases; bases with no gene match: 9. The CDR3 is 16 amino acids. CDR3: CASSLWVGDRGDEQFF. As DNA, the CDR3 is TGTGCCAGCAGCTTATGGGTAGGGGACAGGGGAGATGAGCAGTTCTTC.

The chain combines TRBV19 with TRBJ2-2; no reliable D call. Germline CDR1 LNHDA, CDR2 SQIVND (reference sequence). The CDR3 runs to 14 residues. The ends were cut back, 7 bases at V and 1 base at J, with 10 bases in the middle. The CDR3 loop is CASTPGRNTGELFF. CDR3 bases: TGTGCCAGTACCCCAGGCCGGAACACCGGGGAGCTGTTTTTT.

This chain uses TRBV4-1 with TRBJ2-1, with TRBD2 as a possible D gene (7 bases). This CDR3 is 15 amino acids long. Germline V gives CDR1 MGHRA, CDR2 YSYEKL. V lost 4 bases, J lost 1 base, and 11 bases lay in between. The chain's CDR3 is CASSRGGESYNEQFF. For the CDR3, the DNA is TGCGCCAGCAGCCGAGGGGGGGAGTCCTACAATGAGCAGTTCTTC.

This clone appeared a few times. The chain links TRBV30 to TRBJ1-1; 8 bases match TRBD1. V dropped 8 bases and J dropped 5; count of bases not matched to a gene: 10. The germline V gene encodes CDR1 GTSNPN and CDR2 SVGIG (reference sequence). The length of the CDR3 is 13 residues. In DNA form, the CDR3 reads TGTGCCGGAGAAGAGACAGGGGTAACTGAAGCTTTCTTT. Residues: CAGEETGVTEAFF.

This chain joins TRBV6-6 and TRBJ1-1, with D tentatively TRBD1 (5 bases). This CDR3 region has 12 residues. Between the trimmed V and J ends, which lost 5 bases and 10 bases, there was a span of 14 bases. From germline, CDR1 is MNHNY and CDR2 SVGAGI (reference sequence). In DNA, the CDR3 is TGTGCCAGCAGTACCTCTGCGGGGGGAGCTTTCTTT. This translates into CASSTSAGGAFF.

The chain links TRBV7-6 to TRBJ2-2, with TRBD2 identical over 10 bases. The CDR3 contains 16 residues. With 1 base clipped from V and 6 bases from J, the junction kept 5 bases outside the gene matches. Germline V gene data show CDR1 as SGHVS and CDR2 as FNYEAQ. As DNA, the CDR3 is TGTGCCAGCAGCTTAGGGTCTAGCGGGAGCCCCGGGGAGCTGTTTTTT. It encodes CASSLGSSGSPGELFF.

The chain combines TRBV4-1 with TRBJ2-3; TRBD2 might be the D (5 bases). The CDR3 extends over 16 amino acids. Germline CDR1 is MGHRA and CDR2 is YSYEKL. The ends were cut back, 5 bases at V and 0 bases at J, with 15 bases in the middle. CDR3 residues: CASSSPKGGSTDTQYF. The CDR3, as DNA: TGCGCCAGCAGCTCCCCCAAGGGCGGGAGCACAGATACGCAGTATTTT.

The genes are TRBV29-1 and TRBJ1-1; 7 bases align to TRBD1. CDR3 length: 13 residues. Trimming took 0 bases from V and 11 from J; bases not matched to a gene: 9. CDR1 SQVTM and CDR2 ANQGSEA come from the germline V gene. In nucleotides, the CDR3 is TGCAGCGTTGAAGATACGGACAGGACGGGGGCTTTCTTT. Protein: CSVEDTDRTGAFF.

This clone has a single count. The V call is TRBV5-8, the J call TRBJ2-3; TRBD2 is a possible D gene (6 bases). The CDR3 length is 14 residues. Trimming removed 2 bases from V and 3 bases from J, with 10 bases in between. The germline gives CDR1 SGHTS, CDR2 YDEGEE. The CDR3 DNA is TGTGCCAGCAGCTTAGGGAGGTGGACAGATACGCAGTATTTT. The encoded protein is CASSLGRWTDTQYF.

This chain joins TRBV5-1 and TRBJ2-7, with 11 bases lining up with TRBD1. CDR3 length equals 14 residues. Trimming removed 0 bases from V and 7 bases from J; junction bases left unmatched: 3. Germline V gene lookup returns CDR1 SGHRS and CDR2 YFSETQ. CDR3 loop: CASSLGDRGEEQYF. CDR3 sequence (DNA): TGCGCCAGCAGCTTGGGGGACAGGGGGGAAGAGCAGTACTTC.